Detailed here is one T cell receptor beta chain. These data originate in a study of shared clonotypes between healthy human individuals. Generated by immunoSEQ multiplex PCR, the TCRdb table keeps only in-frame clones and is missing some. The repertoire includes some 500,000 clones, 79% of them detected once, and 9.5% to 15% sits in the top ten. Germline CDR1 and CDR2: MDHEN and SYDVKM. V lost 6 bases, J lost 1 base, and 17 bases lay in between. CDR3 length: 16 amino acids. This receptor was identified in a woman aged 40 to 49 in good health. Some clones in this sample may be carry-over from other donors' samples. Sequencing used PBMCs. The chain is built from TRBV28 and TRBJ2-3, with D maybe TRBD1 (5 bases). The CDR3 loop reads CASRQAGAGRTDTQYF. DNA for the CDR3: TGTGCCAGCAGGCAGGCTGGGGCAGGGCGCACAGATACGCAGTATTTT.